This T cell receptor beta chain is from a study of cytomegalovirus exposure and HLA in healthy donors. Primers for the PCR totalled 60 Vbeta and 13 Jbeta. Clones were sequenced by immunoSEQ multiplex PCR, and TCRdb holds only the in-frame ones, with some missing. The table records fewer than 150,000 clones, 80% of them present only once. This clone was found a few times. The sequence was collected from a man in his forties in good health and CMV-seronegative. The specimen sequenced was PBMCs.

The CDR3: CASGGVLNTEAFF. The DNA of the CDR3 is TGTGCCAGCGGCGGGGTCCTAAACACTGAAGCTTTCTTT. The J gene is TRBJ1-1, the V gene TRBV5-4; D gene unclear. The V end was cut by 7 bases, the J end by 2 bases, with 12 bases between. This CDR3 has 13 residues. Germline V CDR1 and CDR2: SGHNT, YYREEE (reference sequence).